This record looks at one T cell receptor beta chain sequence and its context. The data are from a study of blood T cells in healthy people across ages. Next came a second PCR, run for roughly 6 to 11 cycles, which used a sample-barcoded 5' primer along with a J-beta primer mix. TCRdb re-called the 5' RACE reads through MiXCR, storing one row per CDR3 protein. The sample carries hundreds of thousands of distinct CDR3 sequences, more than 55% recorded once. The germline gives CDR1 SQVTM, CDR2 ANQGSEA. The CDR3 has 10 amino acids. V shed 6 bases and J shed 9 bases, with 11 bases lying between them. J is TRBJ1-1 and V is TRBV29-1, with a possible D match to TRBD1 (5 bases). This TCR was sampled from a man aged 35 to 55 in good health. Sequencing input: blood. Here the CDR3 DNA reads TGCAGCGTCCACGACAGAAAAGCTTTCTTT. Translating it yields CSVHDRKAFF.